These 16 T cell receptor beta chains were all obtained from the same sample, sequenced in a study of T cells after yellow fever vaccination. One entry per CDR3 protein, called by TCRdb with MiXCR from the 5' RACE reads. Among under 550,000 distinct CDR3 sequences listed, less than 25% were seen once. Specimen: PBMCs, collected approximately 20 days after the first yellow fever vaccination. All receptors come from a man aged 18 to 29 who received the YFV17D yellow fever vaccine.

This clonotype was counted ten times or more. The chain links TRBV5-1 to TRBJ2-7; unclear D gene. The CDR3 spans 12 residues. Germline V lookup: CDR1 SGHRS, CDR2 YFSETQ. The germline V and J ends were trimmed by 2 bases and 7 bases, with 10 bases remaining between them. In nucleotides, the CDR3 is TGCGCCAGCAGCTTCCTTGGAGATGAGCAGTACTTC. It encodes CASSFLGDEQYF.

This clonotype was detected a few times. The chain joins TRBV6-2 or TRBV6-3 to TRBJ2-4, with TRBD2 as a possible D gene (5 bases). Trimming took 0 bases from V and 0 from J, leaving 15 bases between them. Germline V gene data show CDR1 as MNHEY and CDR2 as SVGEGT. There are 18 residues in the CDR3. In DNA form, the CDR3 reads TGTGCCAGCAGTTACTCACCCACTCGGGGTCTAGCCAAAAACATTCAGTACTTC. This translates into CASSYSPTRGLAKNIQYF.

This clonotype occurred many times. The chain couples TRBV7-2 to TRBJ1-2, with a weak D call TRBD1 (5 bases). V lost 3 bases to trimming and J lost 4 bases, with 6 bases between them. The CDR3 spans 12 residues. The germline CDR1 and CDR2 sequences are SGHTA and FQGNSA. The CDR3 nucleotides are TGTGCCAGCAGCTTTGACAGCTATGGCTACACCTTC. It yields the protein CASSFDSYGYTF.

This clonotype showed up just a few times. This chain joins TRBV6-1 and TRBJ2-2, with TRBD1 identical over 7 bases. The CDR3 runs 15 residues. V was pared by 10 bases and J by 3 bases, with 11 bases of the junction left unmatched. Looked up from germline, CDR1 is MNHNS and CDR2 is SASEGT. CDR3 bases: TGTGCCACACAATACTTAACAGGGGACACCGGGGAGCTGTTTTTT. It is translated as CATQYLTGDTGELFF.

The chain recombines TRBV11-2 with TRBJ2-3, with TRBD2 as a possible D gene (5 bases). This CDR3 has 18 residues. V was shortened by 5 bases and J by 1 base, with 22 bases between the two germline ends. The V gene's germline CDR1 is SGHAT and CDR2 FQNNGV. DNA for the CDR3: TGTGCCAGCAGCCCCCACTACTCAGAACTAGTTGGCACAGATACGCAGTATTTT. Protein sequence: CASSPHYSELVGTDTQYF.

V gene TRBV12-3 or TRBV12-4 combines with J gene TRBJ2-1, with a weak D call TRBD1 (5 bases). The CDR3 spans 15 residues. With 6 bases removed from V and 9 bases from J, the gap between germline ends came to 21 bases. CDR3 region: CASSQGSHQMVEQFF. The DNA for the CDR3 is TGTGCCAGCAGCCAGGGCTCTCACCAGATGGTTGAGCAGTTCTTC.

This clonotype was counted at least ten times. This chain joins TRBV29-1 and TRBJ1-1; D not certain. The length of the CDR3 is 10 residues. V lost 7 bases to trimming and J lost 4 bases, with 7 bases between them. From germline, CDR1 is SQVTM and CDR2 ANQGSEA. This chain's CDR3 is CSARVTEAFF. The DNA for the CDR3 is TGCAGCGCCCGGGTCACTGAAGCTTTCTTT.

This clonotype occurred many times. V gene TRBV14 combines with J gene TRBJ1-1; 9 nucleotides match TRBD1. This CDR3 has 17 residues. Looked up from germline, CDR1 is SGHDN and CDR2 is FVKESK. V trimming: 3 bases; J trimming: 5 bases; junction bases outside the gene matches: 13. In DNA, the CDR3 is TGTGCCAGCAGCCACAGGACAGGGGTTGAACTAAGGACTGAAGCTTTCTTT. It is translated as CASSHRTGVELRTEAFF.

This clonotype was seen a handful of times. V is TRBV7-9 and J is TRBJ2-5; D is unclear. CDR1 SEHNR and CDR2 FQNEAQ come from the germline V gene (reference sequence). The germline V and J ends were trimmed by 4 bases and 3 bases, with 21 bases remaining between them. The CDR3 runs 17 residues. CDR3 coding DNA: TGTGCCAGCAGCTCGATTCCCGTTATATACCCAAAAGAGACCCAGTACTTC. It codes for CASSSIPVIYPKETQYF.

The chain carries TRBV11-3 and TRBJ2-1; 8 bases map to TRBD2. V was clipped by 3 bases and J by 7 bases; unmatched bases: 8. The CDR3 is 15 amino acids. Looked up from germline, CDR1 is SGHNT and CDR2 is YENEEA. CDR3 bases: TGTGCCAGCAGCTTCCGGCGGGGGGCATGGAATGAGCAGTTCTTC. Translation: CASSFRRGAWNEQFF.

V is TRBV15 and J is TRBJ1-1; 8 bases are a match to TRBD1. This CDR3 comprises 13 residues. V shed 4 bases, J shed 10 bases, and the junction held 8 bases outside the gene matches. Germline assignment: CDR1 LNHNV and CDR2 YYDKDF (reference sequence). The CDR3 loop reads CATSTFEQGGAFF. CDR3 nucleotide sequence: TGTGCCACCAGCACCTTCGAACAGGGGGGAGCTTTCTTT.

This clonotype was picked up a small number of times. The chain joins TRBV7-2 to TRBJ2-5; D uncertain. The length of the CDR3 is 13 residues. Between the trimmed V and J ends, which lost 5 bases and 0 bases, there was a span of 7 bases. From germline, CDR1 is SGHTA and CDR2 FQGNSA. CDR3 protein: CASSATYQETQYF. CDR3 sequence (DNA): TGTGCCAGCAGCGCGACGTACCAAGAGACCCAGTACTTC.

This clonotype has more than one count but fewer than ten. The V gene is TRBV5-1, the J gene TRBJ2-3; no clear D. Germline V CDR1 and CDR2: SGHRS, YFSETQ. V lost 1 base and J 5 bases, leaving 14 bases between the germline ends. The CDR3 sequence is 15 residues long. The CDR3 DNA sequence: TGCGCCAGCAGCTTGCGACCCCAGCCGGGAGATACGCAGTATTTT. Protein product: CASSLRPQPGDTQYF.

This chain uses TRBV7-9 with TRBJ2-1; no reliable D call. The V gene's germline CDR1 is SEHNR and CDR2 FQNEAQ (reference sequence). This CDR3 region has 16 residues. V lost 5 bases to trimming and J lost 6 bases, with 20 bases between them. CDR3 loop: CASSHKVRVGRNEQFF. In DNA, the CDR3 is TGTGCCAGCAGCCATAAGGTCCGGGTGGGTCGCAATGAGCAGTTCTTC.

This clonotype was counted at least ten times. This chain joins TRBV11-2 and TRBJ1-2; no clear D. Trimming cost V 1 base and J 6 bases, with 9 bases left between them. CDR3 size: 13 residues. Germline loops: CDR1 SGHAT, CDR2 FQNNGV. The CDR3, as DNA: TGTGCCAGCAGCTTAGGGACCGGGGATGGCTACACCTTC. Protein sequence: CASSLGTGDGYTF.

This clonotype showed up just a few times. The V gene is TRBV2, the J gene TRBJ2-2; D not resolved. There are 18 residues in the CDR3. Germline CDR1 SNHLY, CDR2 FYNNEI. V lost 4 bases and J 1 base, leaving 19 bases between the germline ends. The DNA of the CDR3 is TGTGCCAGCAGTGTTTGGAATACCCCCCGGAGGAACACCGGGGAGCTGTTTTTT. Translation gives CASSVWNTPRRNTGELFF.